This T cell receptor (beta chain) was profiled in a study of blood T cell repertoires in COVID-19 (dated by TCRdb to 2019 to 2021). About the investigation overall: Samples covering the acute and convalescent phases of COVID-19 were provided by collaborators in the United States, Italy and Spain. The material from the prospective study consisted of cDNA or gDNA derived from T cells, B-cell-depleted T cells, or PBMCs. The dataset comprised deeply sampled blood TCRbeta repertoires from subjects exposed to, actively infected with, or recovered from COVID-19. The repertoires were released in a freely available public database intended as a resource for research on the immune response to SARS-CoV-2. Samples were obtained from the ongoing ImmuneRACE study (first 160 participants) and from 1,254 subjects provided by 6 global collaborators. Sample metadata almost always included a de-identified subject ID, COVID-19 status, age in years and sex. Where HLA class I and class II types were available, the types were taken from metadata supplied by the sample provider, not from assay-based typing.

The paper's findings and limits, for the study overall: How much clinical and demographic metadata was included differed by source and by participant, and the metadata was provided uncurated.

The immunoSEQ Assay, a bias-controlled multiplex PCR, was used to amplify TCRbeta CDR3 regions from genomic DNA. The paper's data handling went like this. The number of nucleated cells in each sample was estimated from the amplification of reference gene primers within the assay. To quantify the absolute abundance of each unique TCRbeta CDR3 rearrangement, sequence reads were collapsed and filtered. For each sample, productive Simpson clonality was calculated as the square root of Simpson's diversity index across productive rearrangements. Not all clones reach the TCRdb copy of this immuneACCESS table, which keeps in-frame sequences only. Checked studies attribute under half of the gap to unresolved V genes and leave the rest unexplained. The V and J calls and the clone size are those of that table, but D and trimming were determined from the DNA. The sample table shows 9,000 to 13,000 clones, and around 90% are seen once. Of the sample, about 9.5% falls within the top ten clones.

A remark on this clone: Its antigen remains unidentified. No base quality information exists; no much larger clone differs at one position.

The CDR3 spans 13 residues, from the cysteine through the phenylalanine. Only CDR3 DNA remains: 39 bases, in frame from the first base. The germline V gene specifies SNHLY as CDR1 and FYNNEI as CDR2. V is cut by 0 bases and J by 10 bases, and the space between the germline ends is 12 bases. Collaborating institutions collected whole blood in K2EDTA tubes following their own protocols. For TCRbeta analysis, collaborator samples were shipped as frozen whole blood, as isolated PBMCs, or as DNA extracted from either sample type. Material for sequencing was peripheral blood. This clonotype originated in a human donor in a cohort sampled during active COVID-19. Recombination connected TRBV2 to TRBJ1-2, with the D gene not clear enough to name. The DNA sequence is given as TGTGCCAGCAGTGAAGCGACATCGGTGGACTACACCTTC. Its coded protein is CASSEATSVDYTF.